This T cell receptor beta chain was sequenced in a study of shared clonotypes between healthy human individuals. Whole-study context: Plates per donor: three CD4 naive, three CD4 memory, two CD8 naive, one CD8 memory. General study points: For sorted subsets, rarefaction showed incomplete sequencing despite large depth.

The run depth of the assay was deep. Per sorted-subset replicate PCR, input was 200 to 250 ng DNA, representing 30,000 or so T cell genomes. TCRdb keeps only in-frame clones here, not all; method: immunoSEQ multiplex PCR. Among more than 1 million clones listed, around 82% were seen once. The CDR3 runs to 14 residues. The germline CDR1 and CDR2 sequences are MDHEN and SYDVKM. V was trimmed by 6 bases and J by 0 bases, leaving 10 bases between them. Concerning this clone itself: Its antigen is undetermined.

Material: memory CD4+ T cells from PBMCs. As for subset: CD45RA-negative fraction. This chain uses TRBV28 with TRBJ2-3, with D possibly TRBD1 on 6 matching bases. The TCR originated in a man aged 18-30 years in good health. Some clones in this sample may be carry-over from other donors' samples. In DNA form, the CDR3 reads TGTGCCAGCAGCCGACAGGTCAGCACAGATACGCAGTATTTT. Its translation is CASSRQVSTDTQYF. The full variable domain, rest sourced from reference TRBV28 and TRBJ2-3, is DVKVTQSSRYLVKRTGEKVFLECVQDMDHENMFWYRQDPGLGLRLIYFSYDVKMKEKGDIPEGYSVSREKKERFSLILESASTNQTSMYLCASSRQVSTDTQYFGPGTRLTVL.